This TCR beta chain was captured in a study of shared clonotypes between healthy human individuals. Looked up from germline, CDR1 is SGHTA and CDR2 is FQGNSA. CDR3 length: 14 amino acids. The V end lost 5 bases, the J end lost 0 bases, and 11 bases lay between the germline ends. Produced via immunoSEQ multiplex PCR; TCRdb's table is partial and in-frame only. The sample shows about 550,000 clones, just under 97% of them seen only once. The naive CD8 fraction comprised CD45RO-negative cells positively selected for CCR7 and excluded terminally differentiated effector memory CD45RA+ cells. Sample: naive CD8+ T cells sorted from blood. The chain uses TRBV7-2 and TRBJ2-7, with D unclear. This clonotype originated in a woman aged 25-40 years in good health. The CDR3 DNA sequence: TGTGCCAGCAGCCAAAGTCTACTCTCCTACGAGCAGTACTTC. Translated, it gives CASSQSLLSYEQYF.